Presented here are 12 T cell receptor beta chains from one specimen sequenced in a study of breast tumors, draining lymph nodes, adjacent tissues. TCRdb re-called the multiplex PCR reads with MiXCR, one entry per CDR3 protein. The sample contains under 85,000 distinct CDR3 sequences, around 20% of which appear only once. Axillary draining lymph nodes of breast cancer patients supplied the node samples. Input material: axillary lymph node tissue. The receptors derive from a female donor with breast cancer. Some clones in this sample may be carry-over from other donors' samples.

Concerning this clonotype: Being one base from a much bigger clone, this may be a read error. This chain connects TRBV12-3 or TRBV12-4 to TRBJ1-2; 12 bases line up with TRBD1. The CDR3 spans 16 residues. CDR3 nucleotides: TGTGCCAGCAGTTTAAGGGGACAGGGGGCGCGATATGGCTACATCTTC. Amino acids: CASSLRGQGARYGYIF.

This clonotype was counted a few times. The V call is TRBV7-2, the J call TRBJ2-4, with 7 positions matching TRBD2. CDR1 SGHTA and CDR2 FQGNSA come from the germline V gene. The length of the CDR3 is 14 residues. Trimming took 5 bases from V and 9 from J; bases not matched to a gene: 10. CDR3 residues: CASSPSGARGIQYF. The CDR3 DNA reads TGTGCCAGCAGCCCCAGCGGGGCCCGTGGCATTCAGTACTTC.

The sample holds many counts of this clonotype. J is TRBJ2-7 and V is TRBV5-4, with 7 bases lining up with TRBD2. The length of the CDR3 is 14 residues. Germline CDR1 SGHNT, CDR2 YYREEE (reference sequence). V lost 3 bases, J lost 6 bases, and 9 bases stayed unmatched. CDR3 coding DNA: TGTGCCAGCAGCTGGGGGAGGGCGGGGTCCGAGCAGTACTTC. Its protein product is CASSWGRAGSEQYF. Full variable domain (remainder filled in from reference TRBV5-4 and TRBJ2-7): ETGVTQSPTHLIKTRGQQVTLRCSSQSGHNTVSWYQQALGQGPQFIFQYYREEENGRGNFPPRFSGLQFPNYSSELNVNALELDDSALYLCASSWGRAGSEQYFGPGTRLTVT.

This clonotype was counted only a few times. CDR3 nucleotides: TGTGCCAGCAGCGCTGGGGCAGAAGCTTTCTTT. Its protein is CASSAGAEAFF. The chain is built from TRBV7-2 and TRBJ1-1, with a tentative D call TRBD1 (5 bases). Germline V gene data show CDR1 as SGHTA and CDR2 as FQGNSA. Trimming shortened V by 5 bases and J by 8 bases, and 9 bases separated the two germline ends. The CDR3 is 11 residues long.

This clonotype has a count of ten or more. This chain uses TRBV19 with TRBJ1-4; D ambiguous. Trimming stripped 10 bases from V and 8 bases from J, with 17 bases between. This CDR3 region has 13 residues. The V gene's germline CDR1 is LNHDA and CDR2 SQIVND (reference sequence). CDR3 nucleotide sequence: TGTGCCACTTCCCTTGGGGTAACCGAAAAACTGTTTTTT. Protein sequence: CATSLGVTEKLFF.

Details on this clonotype: Germline and junction disagree at one end, which may indicate a read error. This chain links TRBV2 with TRBJ2-1; D is unresolved. CDR1 SNHLY and CDR2 FYNNEI come from the germline V gene. CDR3 size: 16 residues. This chain's CDR3 is CASSTDRISEYNEQLF. As DNA, the CDR3 is TGTGCCAGCAGCACCGACCGAATTTCGGAGTACAATGAGCAGCTCTTC.

The sample holds a few counts of this clonotype. The chain joins TRBV28 to TRBJ1-2, with 11 bases that match TRBD1. The CDR3 loop spans 13 amino acids. The germline CDR1 and CDR2 sequences are MDHEN and SYDVKM. V was pared by 6 bases and J by 6 bases, with 3 bases of the junction left unmatched. The CDR3 sequence is CASRWTGGNGYTF. CDR3 coding DNA: TGTGCCAGCAGATGGACAGGGGGCAATGGCTACACCTTC.

With regard to this clonotype: This may come from a read error, since a much larger clone is one base off. This chain's CDR3 is CASSRAEQYNEQFF. The CDR3 coding sequence is TGTGCCAGCAGTAGGGCAGAACAGTACAATGAGCAGTTCTTC. The V call is TRBV6-2 or TRBV6-3, the J call TRBJ2-1; D gene unclear. Trimming pared 5 bases from V and 4 bases from J, leaving 12 bases between. CDR3 length: 14 amino acids. In germline, CDR1 is MNHEY, CDR2 SVGEGT.

This clonotype was counted at least ten times. V and J are TRBV5-4 and TRBJ2-7, with D possibly TRBD2 on 6 matching bases. V was pared by 0 bases and J by 3 bases, with 13 bases between. This CDR3 spans 15 amino acids. Germline CDR1 SGHNT, CDR2 YYREEE (reference sequence). CDR3 residues: CASSLDGSGLYEQYF. The CDR3 DNA reads as TGTGCCAGCAGCTTGGATGGTAGCGGACTCTACGAGCAGTACTTC.

This clonotype was seen ten or more times. The chain uses TRBV20-1 and TRBJ2-1; D is undetermined. This CDR3 spans 16 amino acids. Per germline, CDR1 DFQATT and CDR2 SNEGSKA (reference sequence). V lost 4 bases and J lost 0, with 16 bases in between. The CDR3 protein is CSANGPISSSYNEQFF. The CDR3 DNA follows: TGCAGTGCTAATGGGCCAATCTCGAGCTCCTACAATGAGCAGTTCTTC.

This clonotype was counted ten times or more. This sequence joins TRBV7-8 and TRBJ2-4; D is possibly TRBD2 (6 bases). The length of the CDR3 is 13 residues. Trimming stripped 8 bases from V and 5 bases from J, with 13 bases between. Germline loops: CDR1 SGHVS, CDR2 FQNEAQ. The CDR3: CASGTTGENIQYF. The CDR3 bases are TGTGCCAGCGGAACAACGGGGGAAAACATTCAGTACTTC.

Ten or more counts support this clonotype. The chain is built from TRBV7-9 and TRBJ2-1, with TRBD1 as a possible D gene (6 bases). Germline V gene lookup returns CDR1 SEHNR and CDR2 FQNEAQ (reference sequence). V shed 6 bases and J shed 5 bases, with 11 bases lying between them. There are 13 residues in the CDR3. The CDR3 sequence is CASSTGQHNEQFF. The CDR3 region has the DNA TGTGCCAGCAGTACCGGACAGCACAATGAGCAGTTCTTC.